One and the same sample provided the 31 T cell receptor beta chains below, sequenced in a study of a mutant IDH1 vaccine in newly diagnosed glioma. The assay was immunoSEQ multiplex PCR, and TCRdb's table has in-frame clones only and misses some. The table lists 20,000 to 25,000 clones, roughly 93% of them singletons, with 1% to 1.5% in the top ten. Time point noted: baseline, week 1 (first vaccination visit). Treatment defined: pre-vaccination baseline after standard-of-care therapy. Here the sequenced sample was PBMCs, taken from a glioma patient treated with radiotherapy, temozolomide or both. All receptors come from a man aged 35 to 55 with glioma.

This chain uses TRBV30 with TRBJ2-7, with a possible D match to TRBD2 (6 bases). Trimming shortened V by 1 base and J by 1 base, and 8 bases separated the two germline ends. Per the germline V gene, CDR1 is GTSNPN and CDR2 is SVGIG (reference sequence). The CDR3 has 13 amino acids. For the CDR3, the DNA is TGTGCCTGGAGTGGTAGCGGATCCTACGAGCAGTACTTC. Translating gives CAWSGSGSYEQYF.

This chain connects TRBV6-1 to TRBJ1-2; D gene uncertain. The CDR3 runs 16 residues. Germline CDR1 and CDR2: MNHNS and SASEGT. V was clipped by 1 base and J by 4 bases, with 16 bases between them. CDR3 nucleotides: TGTGCCAGCAGTGAAGACCGTCCAGGAGTGAGCTATGGCTACACCTTC. Encoded protein: CASSEDRPGVSYGYTF.

The V and J genes are TRBV5-1 and TRBJ1-4, with a possible D match to TRBD1 (6 bases). The V gene lost 4 bases and the J gene lost 1 base, with 8 bases spanning the gap. CDR3 length equals 14 residues. Germline V lookup: CDR1 SGHRS, CDR2 YFSETQ. The CDR3 DNA follows: TGCGCCAGCAGCCTGACAGGAACTAATGAAAAACTGTTTTTT. This gives the protein CASSLTGTNEKLFF.

V is TRBV7-6 and J is TRBJ1-5; no clear D. The germline V gene encodes CDR1 SGHVS and CDR2 FNYEAQ. Trimming stripped 1 base from V and 0 bases from J, with 7 bases between. There are 15 residues in the CDR3. The CDR3 DNA sequence: TGTGCCAGCAGCTTAGGCCCCTTTAGCAATCAGCCCCAGCATTTT. Translating it yields CASSLGPFSNQPQHF.

This chain connects TRBV6-5 to TRBJ1-2; no reliable D call. The V gene's germline CDR1 is MNHEY and CDR2 SVGAGI. This CDR3 spans 13 amino acids. V lost 7 bases and J lost 0, with 9 bases in between. DNA of the CDR3: TGTGCCAGCATGAGGGCGCCTAACTATGGCTACACCTTC. This gives the protein CASMRAPNYGYTF.

The chain has TRBV7-9 and TRBJ1-2; perhaps TRBD1 as D (6 bases). The V gene lost 5 bases and the J gene lost 8 bases, with 30 bases spanning the gap. The CDR3 runs 18 residues. Germline V gene data show CDR1 as SEHNR and CDR2 as FQNEAQ (reference sequence). CDR3 bases: TGTGCCAGCAGCACCCCCCTCCCCGCCAGGGGCCCTCATCTCGGCTACACCTTC. Amino acid sequence: CASSTPLPARGPHLGYTF.

CDR3 coding DNA: TGTGCCAGCAGCCTTGACGCAGATACGCAGTATTTT. It encodes CASSLDADTQYF. The chain joins TRBV14 to TRBJ2-3; D gene unclear. V was cut by 4 bases and J by 4 bases, with 6 bases left in between. CDR1 and CDR2 from the germline V gene are SGHDN and FVKESK. The CDR3 consists of 12 residues.

As DNA, the CDR3 is TGTGCCTGGAGCCCAGGTGGCAGCCGAGAGACCCAGTACTTC. It translates to CAWSPGGSRETQYF. This sequence joins TRBV30 and TRBJ2-5; no firm D call. Trimming removed 3 bases at V and 4 bases at J, with 15 bases between. The CDR3 is made up of 14 amino acids. CDR1 is GTSNPN, CDR2 SVGIG, per germline (reference sequence). Based on the CDR3 plus reference TRBV30 and TRBJ2-5, the full variable domain is SQTIHQWPATLVQPVGSPLSLECTVEGTSNPNLYWYRQAAGRGLQLLFYSVGIGQISSEVPQNLSASRPQDRQFILSSKKLLLSDSGFYLCAWSPGGSRETQYFGPGTRLLVL.

This chain joins TRBV7-9 and TRBJ1-2; possible D gene TRBD1, 5 bases. Deletions cut 2 bases from V and 6 bases from J, with 7 bases between. The V gene's germline CDR1 is SEHNR and CDR2 FQNEAQ (reference sequence). This CDR3 region has 12 residues. CDR3 sequence: CASSLWGDGYTF. The CDR3 DNA reads as TGTGCCAGCAGCTTATGGGGGGATGGCTACACCTTC.

This clone was detected only once. The V call is TRBV9, the J call TRBJ2-3; D is unclear. Trimming cost V 1 base and J 4 bases, with 7 bases left between them. The CDR3 length is 13 residues. The germline V gene has CDR1 SGDLS and CDR2 YYNGEE. In DNA form, the CDR3 reads TGTGCCAGCAGCGTACAGCGTGCAGATACGCAGTATTTT. Its protein product is CASSVQRADTQYF.

The rearrangement links TRBV7-9 to TRBJ2-2, with TRBD2 matching over 9 bases. J lost 4 bases, V lost 6 bases, and 12 bases had no gene match. The CDR3 is made up of 17 amino acids. Germline V gene sequence: CDR1 SEHNR, CDR2 FQNEAQ (reference sequence). The CDR3 nucleotides are TGTGCCAGCAGGCCCACATCTAGCGGGGACCCCACCGGGGAGCTGTTTTTT. Amino acid sequence: CASRPTSSGDPTGELFF.

The J gene is TRBJ2-7, the V gene TRBV5-4; 13 bases are a match to TRBD2. V shed 0 bases, J shed 5 bases, and the junction held 11 bases outside the gene matches. Germline CDR1 is SGHNT and CDR2 is YYREEE (reference sequence). The CDR3 has 18 amino acids. The CDR3 region is CASSLGRLAGGLTNEQYF. In DNA form, the CDR3 reads TGTGCCAGCAGCTTGGGTCGACTAGCGGGGGGCCTGACGAACGAGCAGTACTTC.

This chain joins TRBV5-8 and TRBJ2-3; TRBD2 matches 12 bases. The CDR3 covers 16 residues. V dropped 0 bases and J dropped 1; count of bases not matched to a gene: 0. Germline lookup yields CDR1 SGHTS and CDR2 YDEGEE. CDR3 DNA sequence: TGTGCCAGCAGCTTGGGACTAGCGGGAGGCACAGATACGCAGTATTTT. Translated: CASSLGLAGGTDTQYF.

The sample holds one count of this clone. V and J are TRBV6-6 and TRBJ1-3; D unclear. The CDR3 is made up of 15 amino acids. The V end lost 2 bases, the J end lost 3 bases, and 11 bases lay between the germline ends. Looked up from germline, CDR1 is MNHNY and CDR2 is SVGAGI (reference sequence). CDR3: CASSYVGYYGNTIYF. The CDR3 bases are TGTGCCAGCAGTTACGTGGGCTACTATGGAAACACCATATATTTT.

The V and J genes are TRBV5-6 and TRBJ2-1; D remains ambiguous. V lost 2 bases to trimming and J lost 9 bases, with 15 bases between them. The CDR3 loop spans 14 amino acids. The germline gives CDR1 SGHDT, CDR2 YYEEEE. The CDR3 DNA is TGTGCCAGCAGCTTTCAGTTACTTGGTAGTGAGCAGTTCTTC. As protein: CASSFQLLGSEQFF.

In its sample, this clone was seen once. This sequence joins TRBV6-4 and TRBJ1-2, with D uncertain. Germline values: CDR1 MRHNA, CDR2 SNTAGT. The CDR3 has 14 residues. Trimming pared 0 bases from V and 5 bases from J, leaving 10 bases between. CDR3 nucleotide sequence: TGTGCCAGCAGTGACTCGACGCACAGTTATGGCTACACCTTC. This codes for CASSDSTHSYGYTF.

This chain uses TRBV5-1 with TRBJ2-3; the match to TRBD2 covers 15 bases. This CDR3 has 17 amino acids. Germline V CDR1 and CDR2: SGHRS, YFSETQ. Trimming cost V 3 bases and J 4 bases; bases outside gene matches: 6. CDR3 sequence (DNA): TGCGCCAGCAGCTGGACTAGCGGGGGGGCTCGGGCAGATACGCAGTATTTT. Its protein is CASSWTSGGARADTQYF.

The rearrangement uses TRBV19 and TRBJ2-3; D uncertain. The germline CDR1 and CDR2 sequences are LNHDA and SQIVND (reference sequence). The V end was cut by 7 bases, the J end by 9 bases, with 11 bases between. This CDR3 spans 11 amino acids. CDR3 nucleotide sequence: TGTGCCAGTACGCTGGAAGGCACGCAGTATTTT. Protein: CASTLEGTQYF.

This chain joins TRBV5-4 and TRBJ1-4; TRBD1 agrees at 7 bases. Germline assignment: CDR1 SGHNT and CDR2 YYREEE (reference sequence). This CDR3 contains 15 residues. J lost 8 bases, V lost 1 base, and 8 bases had no gene match. The CDR3 nucleotides read TGTGCCAGCAGCTTGTCCTCGAACAGGGGAGAAAAACTGTTTTTT. Residues: CASSLSSNRGEKLFF.

The chain combines TRBV2 with TRBJ2-1, with D maybe TRBD2 (6 bases). The CDR3 sequence is 16 residues long. The V end lost 6 bases, the J end lost 0 bases, and 15 bases lay between the germline ends. Germline-derived CDR1 and CDR2 are SNHLY and FYNNEI. The CDR3 DNA is TGTGCCAGCAGCGGAGGGAGCTTATCCTCCTACAATGAGCAGTTCTTC. Amino acid sequence: CASSGGSLSSYNEQFF.

This chain links TRBV29-1 with TRBJ2-5; no definite D call. The J call could be wrong; TRBJ2-7 is a better fit for the DNA end. The CDR3 totals 11 residues. Germline assignment: CDR1 SQVTM and CDR2 ANQGSEA. The CDR3 reads CSVWIGYEQYF. The DNA for the CDR3 is TGCAGCGTCTGGATCGGGTACGAGCAGTACTTC.

The CDR3 region is CASSVVGSYGDEQFF. DNA for the CDR3: TGTGCCAGCAGCGTAGTGGGTAGCTACGGCGATGAGCAGTTCTTC. This chain joins TRBV9 and TRBJ2-1, with D unclear. Trimming left V 0 bases short and J 8 bases short, with 15 bases between. Germline assignment: CDR1 SGDLS and CDR2 YYNGEE. The CDR3 has 15 residues.

This rearrangement joins TRBV4-3 to TRBJ2-7, with D perhaps given as TRBD1 or TRBD2 (5 bases each). Germline V gene data show CDR1 as LGHNA and CDR2 as YSLEER. The CDR3 length is 14 residues. Trimming cost V 2 bases and J 0 bases, with 8 bases left between them. The CDR3 region is CASSQRGSSYEQYF. CDR3 coding DNA: TGCGCCAGCAGCCAACGGGGCAGCTCCTACGAGCAGTACTTC.

The chain joins TRBV7-2 to TRBJ1-1, with a tentative D call TRBD1 (6 bases). The CDR3 is made up of 16 amino acids. V was trimmed by 1 base and J by 0 bases, leaving 12 bases between them. Germline CDR1 reads SGHTA; CDR2 reads FQGNSA. The CDR3 region is CASSLEFTGMNTEAFF. DNA of the CDR3: TGTGCCAGCAGCTTAGAGTTCACAGGGATGAACACTGAAGCTTTCTTT.

The chain uses TRBV9 and TRBJ1-1; D remains ambiguous. The CDR3 loop spans 14 amino acids. Germline CDR1 reads SGDLS; CDR2 reads YYNGEE. V was shortened by 6 bases and J by 0 bases, with 12 bases between the two germline ends. This chain's CDR3 is CASTQGLLNTEAFF. The CDR3, as DNA: TGTGCCAGCACTCAAGGGCTGCTGAACACTGAAGCTTTCTTT.

The chain uses TRBV14 and TRBJ2-1, with a weak D call TRBD2 (6 bases). In germline, CDR1 is SGHDN, CDR2 FVKESK. The CDR3 is 11 amino acids. V shed 4 bases and J shed 10 bases, with 8 bases lying between them. As DNA, the CDR3 is TGTGCCAGCAGCCTCGGGGGAGAGCAGTTCTTC. This encodes CASSLGGEQFF. The full variable domain, in which reference TRBV14 and TRBJ2-1 provide the parts outside the CDR3, is EAGVTQFPSHSVIEKGQTVTLRCDPISGHDNLYWYRRVMGKEIKFLLHFVKESKQDESGMPNNRFLAERTGGTYSTLKVQPAELEDSGVYFCASSLGGEQFFGPGTRLTVL.

This chain connects TRBV19 to TRBJ2-2; the D is unclear. V lost 8 bases and J 5 bases, leaving 18 bases between the germline ends. Germline assignment: CDR1 LNHDA and CDR2 SQIVND (reference sequence). This CDR3 region has 15 residues. The DNA for the CDR3 is TGTGCCAGTTCTCGACATGAATCAGTGACCGGGGAGCTGTTTTTT. It codes for CASSRHESVTGELFF.

The rearrangement joins TRBV11-3 to TRBJ2-7, with 11 bases aligning to TRBD2. J gave up 5 bases and V 4 bases, and 13 bases lay outside the gene matches. CDR3 size: 17 residues. Germline V gene sequence: CDR1 SGHNT, CDR2 YENEEA. The CDR3 DNA follows: TGTGCCAGCAGCTCCCCGCGTCTGCTAGCGGGGGGTCACGAGCAGTACTTC. It translates to CASSSPRLLAGGHEQYF.

This sequence joins TRBV6-5 and TRBJ1-3; the match to TRBD1 covers 9 bases. After removal of 6 bases from V and 7 bases from J, the junction contained 10 bases not matched to a gene. This CDR3 has 15 amino acids. CDR1 MNHEY and CDR2 SVGAGI come from the germline V gene. CDR3 in amino acids: CASRTWGQGLNTIYF. CDR3 DNA: TGTGCCAGCAGAACTTGGGGACAGGGTCTCAACACCATATATTTT.

J is TRBJ2-1 and V is TRBV14, with D possibly being TRBD2 (5 bases). Germline CDR1 is SGHDN and CDR2 is FVKESK. This CDR3 comprises 15 residues. V lost 2 bases, J lost 9 bases, and 17 bases lay in between. For the CDR3, the DNA is TGTGCCAGCAGCCAAAGTTGGCTAGCTCTAAGTGAGCAGTTCTTC. This sequence encodes CASSQSWLALSEQFF.

This clone has only one observation. The rearrangement uses TRBV5-1 and TRBJ1-2; 9 nucleotides line up with TRBD1. V gave up 5 bases and J gave up 2 bases; unmatched junction bases: 7. Germline CDR1 and CDR2: SGHRS and YFSETQ. The CDR3 has 15 residues. DNA for the CDR3: TGCGCCAGCAGTCCCCTGGACAGGGGCAACTATGGCTACACCTTC. It yields the protein CASSPLDRGNYGYTF.